These 2 T cell receptor beta chains were sequenced from one sample in a study of blood T cell repertoires in COVID-19. Sequencing used immunoSEQ multiplex PCR; TCRdb keeps in-frame clones, though not all of them. The sample consists of about 52,000 clones, roughly nine tenths of them appearing once. Sequenced sample: peripheral blood. The source is a human donor with active COVID-19. The donor label of this sample is uncertain.

The V gene is TRBV11-2, the J gene TRBJ2-1, with 7 positions matching TRBD2. The CDR3 is made up of 15 amino acids. Trimming cost V 2 bases and J 0 bases; bases outside gene matches: 1. Germline V gene sequence: CDR1 SGHAT, CDR2 FQNNGV. This CDR3 is CASSLLAASYNEQFF. In DNA form, the CDR3 reads TGTGCCAGCAGCTTACTAGCGGCCTCCTACAATGAGCAGTTCTTC.

The chain has TRBV4-3 and TRBJ1-4; maybe TRBD1 (5 bases). The germline V and J ends were trimmed by 0 bases and 8 bases, with 13 bases remaining between them. From germline, CDR1 is LGHNA and CDR2 YSLEER. The CDR3 totals 15 residues. CDR3 region: CASSQESRRGEKLFF. The CDR3 DNA follows: TGCGCCAGCAGCCAAGAATCCAGGAGGGGAGAAAAACTGTTTTTT.